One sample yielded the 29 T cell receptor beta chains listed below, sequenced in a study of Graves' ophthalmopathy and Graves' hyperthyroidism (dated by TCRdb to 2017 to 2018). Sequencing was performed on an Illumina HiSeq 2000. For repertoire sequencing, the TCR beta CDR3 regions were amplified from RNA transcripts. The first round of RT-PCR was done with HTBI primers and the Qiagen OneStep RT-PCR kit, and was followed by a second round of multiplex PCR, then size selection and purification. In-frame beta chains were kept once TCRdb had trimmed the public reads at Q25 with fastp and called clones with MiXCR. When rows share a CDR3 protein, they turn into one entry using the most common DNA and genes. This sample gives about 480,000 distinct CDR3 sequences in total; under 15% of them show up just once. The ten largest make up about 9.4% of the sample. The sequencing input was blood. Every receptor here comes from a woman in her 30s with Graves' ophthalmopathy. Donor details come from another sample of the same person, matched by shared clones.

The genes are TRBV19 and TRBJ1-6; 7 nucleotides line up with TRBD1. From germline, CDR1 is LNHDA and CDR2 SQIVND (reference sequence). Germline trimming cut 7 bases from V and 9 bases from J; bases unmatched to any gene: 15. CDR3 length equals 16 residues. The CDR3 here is CASMSYVTGRSSPLHF. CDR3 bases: TGTGCCAGTATGTCTTACGTGACAGGGAGGTCTTCACCCCTCCACTTT.

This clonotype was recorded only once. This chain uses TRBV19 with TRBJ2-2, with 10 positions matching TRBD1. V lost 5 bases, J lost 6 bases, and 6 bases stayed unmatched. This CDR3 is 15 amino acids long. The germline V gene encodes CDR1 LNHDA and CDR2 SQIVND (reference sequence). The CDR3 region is CASSPGDRGPGELFF. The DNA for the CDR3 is TGTGCCAGTAGTCCTGGAGACAGGGGGCCCGGGGAGCTGTTTTTT.

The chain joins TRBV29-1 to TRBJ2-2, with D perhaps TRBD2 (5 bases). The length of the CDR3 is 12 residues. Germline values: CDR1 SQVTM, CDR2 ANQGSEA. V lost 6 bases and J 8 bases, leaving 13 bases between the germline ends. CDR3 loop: CSVDSDRGELFF. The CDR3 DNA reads TGCAGCGTGGACTCGGACCGTGGGGAGCTGTTTTTT.

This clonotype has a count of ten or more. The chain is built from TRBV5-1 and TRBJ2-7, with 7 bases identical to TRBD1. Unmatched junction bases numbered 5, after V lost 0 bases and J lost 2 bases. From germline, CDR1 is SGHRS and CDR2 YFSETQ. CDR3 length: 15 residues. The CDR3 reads CASSLVVGQTYEQYF. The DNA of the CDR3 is TGCGCCAGCAGCTTGGTGGTGGGACAGACCTACGAGCAGTACTTC.

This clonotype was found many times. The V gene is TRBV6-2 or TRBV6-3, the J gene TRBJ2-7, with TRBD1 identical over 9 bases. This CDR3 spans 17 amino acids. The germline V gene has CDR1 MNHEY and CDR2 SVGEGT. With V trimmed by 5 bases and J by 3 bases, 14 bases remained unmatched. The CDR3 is CASSRGTGPSSLYEQYF. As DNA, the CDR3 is TGTGCCAGCAGTAGGGGGACAGGGCCATCCTCCCTCTACGAGCAGTACTTC.

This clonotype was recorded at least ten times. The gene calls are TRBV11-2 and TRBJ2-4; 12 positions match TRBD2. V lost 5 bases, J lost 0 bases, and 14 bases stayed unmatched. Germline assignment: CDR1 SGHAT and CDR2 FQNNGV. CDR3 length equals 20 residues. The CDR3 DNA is TGTGCCAGCAGCGTAGGACTAGCGGGGCCACCCCGCCTAGCCAAAAACATTCAGTACTTC. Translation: CASSVGLAGPPRLAKNIQYF.

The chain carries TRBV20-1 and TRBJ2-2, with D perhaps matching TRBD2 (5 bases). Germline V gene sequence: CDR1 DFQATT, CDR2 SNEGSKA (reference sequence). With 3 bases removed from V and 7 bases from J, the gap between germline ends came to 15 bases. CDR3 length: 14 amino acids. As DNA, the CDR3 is TGCAGTGCTAGGTCCGAAAGGGAGAGCGGGGAGCTGTTTTTT. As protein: CSARSERESGELFF.

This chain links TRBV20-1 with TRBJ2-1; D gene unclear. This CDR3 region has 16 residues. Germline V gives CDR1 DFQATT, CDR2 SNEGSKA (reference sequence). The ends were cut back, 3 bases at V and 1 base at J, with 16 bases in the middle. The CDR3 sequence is CSASSSVLLSYNEQFF. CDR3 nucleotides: TGCAGTGCTAGCTCCTCCGTTCTACTGTCCTACAATGAGCAGTTCTTC.

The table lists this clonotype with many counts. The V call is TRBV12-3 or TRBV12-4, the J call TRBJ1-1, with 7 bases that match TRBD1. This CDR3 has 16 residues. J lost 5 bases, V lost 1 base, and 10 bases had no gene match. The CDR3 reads CASSLGQGVSETEAFF. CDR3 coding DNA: TGTGCCAGCAGTTTAGGGCAGGGGGTAAGTGAGACTGAAGCTTTCTTT.

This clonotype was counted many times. The CDR3 loop reads CASGLVHYGYTF. The CDR3 region has the DNA TGTGCTAGTGGTTTGGTCCACTATGGCTACACCTTC. The chain uses TRBV12-5 and TRBJ1-2; D not resolved. Germline V gene sequence: CDR1 LGHNT, CDR2 FRNRAP. The CDR3 runs 12 residues. The V and J ends lost 0 bases and 3 bases respectively, with 2 bases between them.

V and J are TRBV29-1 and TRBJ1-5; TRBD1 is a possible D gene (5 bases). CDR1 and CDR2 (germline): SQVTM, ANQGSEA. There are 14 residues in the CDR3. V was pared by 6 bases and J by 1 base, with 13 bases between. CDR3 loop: CSVRGGVSNQPQHF. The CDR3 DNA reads TGCAGCGTGCGGGGAGGGGTGAGCAATCAGCCCCAGCATTTT.

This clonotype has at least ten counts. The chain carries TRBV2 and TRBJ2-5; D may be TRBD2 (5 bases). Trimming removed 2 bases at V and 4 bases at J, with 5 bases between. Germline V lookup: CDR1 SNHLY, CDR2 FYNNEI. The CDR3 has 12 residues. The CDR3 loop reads CASSERGETQYF. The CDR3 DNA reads TGTGCCAGCAGTGAACGGGGAGAGACCCAGTACTTC.

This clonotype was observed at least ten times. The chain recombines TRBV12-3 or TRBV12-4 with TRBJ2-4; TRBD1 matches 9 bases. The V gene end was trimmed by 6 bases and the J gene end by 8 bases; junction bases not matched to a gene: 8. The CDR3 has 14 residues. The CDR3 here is CASSSGQGWDIQYF. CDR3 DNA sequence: TGTGCCAGCAGCTCCGGACAGGGGTGGGACATTCAGTACTTC.

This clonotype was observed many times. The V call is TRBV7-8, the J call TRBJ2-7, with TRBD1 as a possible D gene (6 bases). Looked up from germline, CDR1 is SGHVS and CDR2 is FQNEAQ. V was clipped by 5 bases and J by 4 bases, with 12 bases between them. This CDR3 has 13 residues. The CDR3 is CASSLYRDYEQYF. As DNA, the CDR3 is TGTGCCAGCAGCCTCTACAGGGATTACGAGCAGTACTTC.

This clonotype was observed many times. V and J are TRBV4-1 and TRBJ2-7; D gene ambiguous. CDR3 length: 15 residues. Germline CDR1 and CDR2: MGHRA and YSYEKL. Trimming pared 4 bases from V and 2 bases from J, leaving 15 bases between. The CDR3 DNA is TGCGCCAGCAGCCCAGAAGGTGTTAAACCCTACGAGCAGTACTTC. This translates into CASSPEGVKPYEQYF.

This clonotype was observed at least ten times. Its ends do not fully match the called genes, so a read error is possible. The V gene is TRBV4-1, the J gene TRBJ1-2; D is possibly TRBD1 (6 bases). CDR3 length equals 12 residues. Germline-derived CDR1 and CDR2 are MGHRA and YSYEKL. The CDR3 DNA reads TGCGCCAGCAGCCAAGCCGTAGGGACACGAGTCTTC. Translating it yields CASSQAVGTRVF.

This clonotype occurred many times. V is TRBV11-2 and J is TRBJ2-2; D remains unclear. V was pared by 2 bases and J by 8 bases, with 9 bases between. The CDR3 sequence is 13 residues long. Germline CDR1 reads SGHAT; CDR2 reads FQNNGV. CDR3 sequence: CASSLYSIGELFF. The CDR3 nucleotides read TGTGCCAGCAGCTTATATTCCATAGGGGAGCTGTTTTTT.

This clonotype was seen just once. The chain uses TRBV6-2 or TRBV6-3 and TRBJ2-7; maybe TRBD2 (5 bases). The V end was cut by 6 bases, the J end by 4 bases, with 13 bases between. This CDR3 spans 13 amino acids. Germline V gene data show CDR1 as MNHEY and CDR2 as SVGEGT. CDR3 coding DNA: TGTGCCAGCAGCAGCGGAAGTTGGTACGAGCAGTACTTC. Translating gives CASSSGSWYEQYF.

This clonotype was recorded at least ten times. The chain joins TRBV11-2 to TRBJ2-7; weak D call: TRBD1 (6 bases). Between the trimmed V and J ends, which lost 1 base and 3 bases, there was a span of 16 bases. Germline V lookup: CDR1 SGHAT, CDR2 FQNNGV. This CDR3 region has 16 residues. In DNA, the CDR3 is TGTGCCAGCAGCTTAGTGATGGGACACTTGGGCTACGAGCAGTACTTC. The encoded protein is CASSLVMGHLGYEQYF. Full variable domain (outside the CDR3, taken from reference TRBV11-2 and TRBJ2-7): EAGVAQSPRYKIIEKRQSVAFWCNPISGHATLYWYQQILGQGPKLLIQFQNNGVVDDSQLPKDRFSAERLKGVDSTLKIQPAKLEDSAVYLCASSLVMGHLGYEQYFGPGTRLTVT.

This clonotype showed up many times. The CDR3 sequence is CSVPTPSSYGYTF. CDR3 in DNA: TGCAGCGTCCCGACCCCCAGCAGTTATGGCTACACCTTC. V gene TRBV29-1 combines with J gene TRBJ1-2, with D uncertain. Germline CDR1 and CDR2: SQVTM and ANQGSEA. The CDR3 extends over 13 amino acids. V was cut by 6 bases and J by 5 bases, with 16 bases left in between.

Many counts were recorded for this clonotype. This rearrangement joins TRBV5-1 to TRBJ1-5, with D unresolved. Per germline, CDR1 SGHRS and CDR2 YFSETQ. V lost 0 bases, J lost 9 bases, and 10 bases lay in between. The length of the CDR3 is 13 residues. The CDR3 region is CASSLEGPGPQHF. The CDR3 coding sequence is TGCGCCAGCAGCTTGGAGGGCCCGGGGCCCCAGCATTTT.

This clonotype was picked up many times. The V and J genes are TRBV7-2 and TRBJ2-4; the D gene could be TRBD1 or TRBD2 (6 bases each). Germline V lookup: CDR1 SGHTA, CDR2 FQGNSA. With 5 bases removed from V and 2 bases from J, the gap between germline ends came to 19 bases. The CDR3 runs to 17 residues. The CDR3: CASSPDGGGGTKNIQYF. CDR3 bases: TGTGCCAGCAGCCCCGACGGTGGGGGCGGGACCAAAAACATTCAGTACTTC.

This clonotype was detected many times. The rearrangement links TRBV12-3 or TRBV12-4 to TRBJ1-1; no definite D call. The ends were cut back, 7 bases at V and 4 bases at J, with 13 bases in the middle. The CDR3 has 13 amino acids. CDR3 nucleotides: TGTGCCAGCAATCCCGGTGAGGGCACTGAAGCTTTCTTT. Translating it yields CASNPGEGTEAFF.

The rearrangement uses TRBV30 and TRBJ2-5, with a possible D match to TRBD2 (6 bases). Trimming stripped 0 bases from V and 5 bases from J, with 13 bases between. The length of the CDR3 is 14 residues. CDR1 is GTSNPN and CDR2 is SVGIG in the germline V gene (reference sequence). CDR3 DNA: TGTGCCTGGAGTGTACTGTCCGGGAGTGAGACCCAGTACTTC. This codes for CAWSVLSGSETQYF. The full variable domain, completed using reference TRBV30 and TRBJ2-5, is SQTIHQWPATLVQPVGSPLSLECTVEGTSNPNLYWYRQAAGRGLQLLFYSVGIGQISSEVPQNLSASRPQDRQFILSSKKLLLSDSGFYLCAWSVLSGSETQYFGPGTRLLVL.

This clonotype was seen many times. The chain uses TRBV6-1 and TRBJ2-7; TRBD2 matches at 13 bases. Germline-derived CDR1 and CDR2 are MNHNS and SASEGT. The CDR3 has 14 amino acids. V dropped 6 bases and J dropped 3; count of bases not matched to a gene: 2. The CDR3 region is CASRGLAGIYEQYF. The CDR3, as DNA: TGTGCCAGCAGGGGACTAGCGGGGATCTACGAGCAGTACTTC.

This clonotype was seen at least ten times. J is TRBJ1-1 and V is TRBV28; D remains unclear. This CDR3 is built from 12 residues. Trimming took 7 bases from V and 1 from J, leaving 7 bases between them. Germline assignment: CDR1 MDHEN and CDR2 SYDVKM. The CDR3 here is CASMTGNTEAFF. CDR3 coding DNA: TGTGCCAGCATGACGGGGAACACTGAAGCTTTCTTT.

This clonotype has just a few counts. This CDR3 is CASSLVLAETQYF. CDR3 nucleotides: TGTGCCAGCAGCTTAGTACTAGCCGAGACCCAGTACTTC. The chain employs TRBV7-2 and TRBJ2-5; tentative D call: TRBD2 (6 bases). V lost 1 base, J lost 5 bases, and 8 bases lay in between. Germline V gene sequence: CDR1 SGHTA, CDR2 FQGNSA. The CDR3 is made up of 13 amino acids.

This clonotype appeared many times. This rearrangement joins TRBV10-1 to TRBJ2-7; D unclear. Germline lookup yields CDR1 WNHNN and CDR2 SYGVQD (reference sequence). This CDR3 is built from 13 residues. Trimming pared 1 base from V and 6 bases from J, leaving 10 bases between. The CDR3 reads CASSEWDSGEQYF. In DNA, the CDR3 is TGCGCCAGCAGTGAGTGGGATTCCGGCGAGCAGTACTTC.

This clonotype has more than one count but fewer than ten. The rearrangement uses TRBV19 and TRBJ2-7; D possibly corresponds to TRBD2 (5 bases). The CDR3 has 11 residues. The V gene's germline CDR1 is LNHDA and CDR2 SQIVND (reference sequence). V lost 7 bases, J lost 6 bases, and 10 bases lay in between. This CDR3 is CASIAGGEQYF. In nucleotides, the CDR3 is TGTGCCAGTATCGCAGGAGGCGAGCAGTACTTC. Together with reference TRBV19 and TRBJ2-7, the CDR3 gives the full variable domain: DGGITQSPKYLFRKEGQNVTLSCEQNLNHDAMYWYRQDPGQGLRLIYYSQIVNDFQKGDIAEGYSVSREKKESFPLTVTSAQKNPTAFYLCASIAGGEQYFGPGTRLTVT.